This is a list of T cell receptor beta chains from one sample in a study of cytomegalovirus exposure and HLA in healthy donors. Profiled with immunoSEQ multiplex PCR; TCRdb holds only in-frame clones, not every one. Of about 190,000 clones listed, about 83% are singletons. The source material was PBMCs. The receptors were sampled from a woman younger than 30 in good health and CMV-seronegative. Both conserved end residues are part of each CDR3. The D gene is left open where the match is weak. Clone size is stated in some rows and not others, as once, few, many or a class when expanded.

CDR3aa,CDR3nt,d_gene,j_gene,v_gene,abundance
CASSQPLGPEEQFF,TGCGCCAGCAGCCAACCCTTGGGGCCGGAGGAGCAGTTCTTC,NA,TRBJ2-1,TRBV4-1,NA
CATRGELVSFHEQYF,TGTGCCACCCGGGGGGAGCTAGTCTCCTTCCACGAGCAGTACTTC,TRBD2,TRBJ2-7,TRBV6-1,once
CASSLVQNTDTQYF,TGCGCCAGCAGCTTGGTCCAGAACACAGATACGCAGTATTTT,NA,TRBJ2-3,TRBV5-1,NA
CAISESTRGRGKNTEAFF,TGTGCCATCAGTGAGTCGACTCGGGGGAGAGGGAAGAACACTGAAGCTTTCTTT,NA,TRBJ1-1,TRBV10-3,NA
CASSNGQGRETQYF,TGCGCCAGCAGCAACGGACAGGGAAGAGAGACCCAGTACTTC,TRBD1,TRBJ2-5,TRBV5-1,once
CAISDGGNTEAFF,TGTGCCATCAGTGACGGTGGGAACACTGAAGCTTTCTTT,NA,TRBJ1-1,TRBV10-3,NA
CASSQDHDIFGANVLTF,TGTGCCAGCAGCCAAGATCACGACATCTTTGGGGCCAACGTCCTGACTTTC,NA,TRBJ2-6,TRBV4-2,NA
CASRYGQGIGNTEAFF,TGCGCCAGCAGGTATGGGCAGGGCATTGGGAACACTGAAGCTTTCTTT,NA,TRBJ1-1,TRBV4-1,NA
CASSPPGTSNTEAFF,TGTGCCAGCAGCCCCCCCGGGACATCGAACACTGAAGCTTTCTTT,NA,TRBJ1-1,TRBV7-2,NA
CSGGTTYEQYF,TGCAGTGGCGGAACCACCTACGAGCAGTACTTC,NA,TRBJ2-7,TRBV20-1,NA
CASSAGSPGYTF,TGTGCCAGCAGCGCAGGGTCACCTGGCTACACCTTC,NA,TRBJ1-2,TRBV7-9,few
CASSLELAARETQYF,TGTGCCAGCAGCTTAGAACTTGCGGCGAGGGAGACCCAGTACTTC,NA,TRBJ2-5,TRBV7-8,NA
CASSTTTGVGDSPLHF,TGTGCCAGTAGTACAACGACAGGGGTGGGAGACTCACCCCTCCACTTT,TRBD1,TRBJ1-6,TRBV19,NA
CASSLMPSTAPDGYTF,TGTGCCAGCAGTTTAATGCCTTCGACAGCGCCGGATGGCTACACCTTC,NA,TRBJ1-2,TRBV28,NA
CSVQSPGYEQYF,TGCAGCGTCCAAAGTCCAGGCTACGAGCAGTACTTC,NA,TRBJ2-7,TRBV29-1,NA
CASSRDRTHVGELFF,TGTGCCAGCAGCCGGGACAGGACCCACGTCGGGGAGCTGTTTTTT,TRBD1,TRBJ2-2,TRBV7-9,NA
CASSATGPGANVLTF,TGCGCCAGCAGCGCCACGGGTCCGGGGGCCAACGTCCTGACTTTC,NA,TRBJ2-6,TRBV5-1,NA
CASTPGGWQETQYF,TGTGCCAGCACACCCGGGGGGTGGCAAGAGACCCAGTACTTC,TRBD2,TRBJ2-5,TRBV2,NA
CASSQEGLAGLGETQYF,TGCGCCAGCAGCCAAGAAGGACTAGCAGGGTTGGGTGAGACCCAGTACTTC,TRBD2,TRBJ2-5,TRBV4-1,NA
CASREIAPPGVYGYTF,TGTGCCAGCAGAGAGATTGCACCGCCGGGGGTTTATGGCTACACCTTC,NA,TRBJ1-2,TRBV5-4,NA
CAWRKGSTDTQYF,TGTGCCTGGAGAAAGGGGTCCACAGATACGCAGTATTTT,NA,TRBJ2-3,TRBV30,once
CASRIRDFTDTQYF,TGTGCCAGCAGGATCCGGGACTTCACAGATACGCAGTATTTT,NA,TRBJ2-3,TRBV2,NA
CASSQPTGTGFGYTF,TGCGCCAGCAGCCAACCGACCGGGACAGGGTTTGGCTACACCTTC,TRBD1,TRBJ1-2,TRBV4-1,NA
CASSPGTGGIPGELFF,TGTGCCAGCAGCCCAGGGACAGGGGGCATCCCCGGGGAGCTGTTTTTT,TRBD1,TRBJ2-2,TRBV4-2,NA
CATTTGGGYGYTF,TGCGCCACAACAACAGGGGGCGGCTATGGCTACACCTTC,TRBD1,TRBJ1-2,TRBV10-2,NA
CAWSPSTGHTGELFF,TGTGCCTGGAGTCCCTCGACAGGACATACCGGGGAGCTGTTTTTT,NA,TRBJ2-2,TRBV30,once
CASSLQIQGGTEAFF,TGTGCCAGCAGCTTACAGATCCAGGGTGGGACTGAAGCTTTCTTT,NA,TRBJ1-1,TRBV7-6,few
CASSQPQSGTGANTGELFF,TGTGCCAGCAGCCAACCTCAATCCGGGACAGGGGCGAACACCGGGGAGCTGTTTTTT,TRBD1,TRBJ2-2,TRBV4-2,NA
CASSPRSGPDTGELFF,TGTGCCAGCTCACCGAGGTCAGGGCCAGACACCGGGGAGCTGTTTTTT,NA,TRBJ2-2,TRBV18,NA
CASSHFIGLAGGPSEQFF,TGTGCCAGCAGCCATTTCATAGGACTAGCGGGAGGGCCAAGTGAGCAGTTCTTC,TRBD2,TRBJ2-1,TRBV14,NA
CASSLSQGVEQYF,TGTGCCAGCAGCTTGTCTCAGGGTGTCGAGCAGTACTTC,NA,TRBJ2-7,TRBV5-6,NA
CASSASFTGTEAFF,TGTGCCAGCAGTGCCTCCTTTACGGGCACTGAAGCTTTCTTT,NA,TRBJ1-1,TRBV6-4,NA
CASSDTGIYEQYF,TGTGCCAGCAGCGATACAGGGATCTACGAGCAGTACTTC,NA,TRBJ2-7,TRBV27,NA
CASGRDSVLGAEQFF,TGTGCTAGTGGTCGGGACTCAGTACTCGGCGCTGAGCAGTTCTTC,NA,TRBJ2-1,TRBV12-5,NA
CASSFGTGRGEQYF,TGTGCCAGCAGCTTCGGGACAGGTAGAGGGGAGCAGTACTTC,TRBD1,TRBJ2-7,TRBV7-2,NA
CASSLVAGQGGKGNQPQHF,TGTGCCAGCAGCTTGGTAGCGGGACAGGGGGGAAAGGGCAATCAGCCCCAGCATTTT,TRBD1,TRBJ1-5,TRBV5-4,NA
CASSVQGGAMNTEAFF,TGTGCCAGCAGCGTACAAGGGGGGGCTATGAACACTGAAGCTTTCTTT,NA,TRBJ1-1,TRBV9,NA
CASSITADSYYEQYF,TGTGCCAGTAGTATAACCGCTGACAGCTACTACGAGCAGTACTTC,NA,TRBJ2-7,TRBV19,NA
CASSVEIGANTGELFF,TGCGCCAGCAGCGTTGAGATAGGGGCGAACACCGGGGAGCTGTTTTTT,NA,TRBJ2-2,TRBV5-1,NA
CAWSVTLMNTEAFF,TGTGCCTGGAGTGTAACTCTCATGAACACTGAAGCTTTCTTT,NA,TRBJ1-1,TRBV30,NA
CASTPGGAAPYEQYF,TGTGCCAGTACCCCAGGAGGGGCGGCCCCCTACGAGCAGTACTTC,NA,TRBJ2-7,TRBV19,NA
CASSPFDSSNQPQHF,TGTGCCAGCTCACCCTTCGACAGTAGCAATCAGCCCCAGCATTTT,NA,TRBJ1-5,TRBV18,NA
CASSDAGGTYNEQFF,TGTGCCAGCAGTGATGCAGGGGGCACCTACAATGAGCAGTTCTTC,TRBD1,TRBJ2-1,TRBV25-1,NA
CASSLEFRGAQYF,TGTGCCAGCAGCTTAGAGTTCAGGGGGGCGCAGTATTTT,NA,TRBJ2-3,TRBV11-2,NA
CASSGTGWSTDTQYF,TGTGCCAGCAGCGGGACAGGTTGGAGCACAGATACGCAGTATTTT,TRBD1,TRBJ2-3,TRBV7-8,NA
CASSSSGNEKLFF,TGCGCCAGCAGCTCATCAGGGAATGAAAAACTGTTTTTT,NA,TRBJ1-4,TRBV5-1,NA
CASSGRQETQYF,TGTGCCAGTTCTGGCAGGCAAGAGACCCAGTACTTC,NA,TRBJ2-5,TRBV19,NA
CASSPNGGGVGETQYF,TGTGCCAGCAGCCCCAACGGCGGGGGGGTTGGGGAGACCCAGTACTTC,TRBD2,TRBJ2-5,TRBV11-3,once
CASSERPPFPGTMNTEAFF,TGTGCCAGCAGTGAACGGCCCCCGTTCCCCGGGACAATGAACACTGAAGCTTTCTTT,NA,TRBJ1-1,TRBV2,NA
CSARTGEGGQPQHF,TGCAGCGCCCGGACAGGGGAAGGTGGTCAGCCCCAGCATTTT,TRBD1,TRBJ1-5,TRBV29-1,NA
CASSYSPSGPYEQYF,TGTGCCAGCAGTTACTCGCCTAGCGGACCCTACGAGCAGTACTTC,TRBD2,TRBJ2-7,TRBV6-5,NA
CASSQSWTGQSEAFF,TGTGCCAGCAGCCAATCCTGGACAGGCCAAAGCGAAGCTTTCTTT,TRBD1,TRBJ1-1,TRBV7-2,NA
CASSLAPGGLAGGRGLDTQYF,TGTGCCAGCAGCTTAGCCCCTGGGGGACTAGCGGGAGGTAGGGGGCTTGATACGCAGTATTTT,TRBD2,TRBJ2-3,TRBV7-6,NA
CASTDIAGSTDTQYF,TGTGCCAGCACCGACATAGCGGGGAGCACAGATACGCAGTATTTT,TRBD2,TRBJ2-3,TRBV5-6,NA
CASSWLWREASPGELFF,TGCGCCAGCAGCTGGCTCTGGCGGGAGGCCAGTCCCGGGGAGCTGTTTTTT,TRBD2,TRBJ2-2,TRBV5-1,NA
CASSSREGRVNEQFF,TGTGCCAGCAGCTCCCGGGAAGGAAGGGTCAATGAGCAGTTCTTC,NA,TRBJ2-1,TRBV7-8,NA